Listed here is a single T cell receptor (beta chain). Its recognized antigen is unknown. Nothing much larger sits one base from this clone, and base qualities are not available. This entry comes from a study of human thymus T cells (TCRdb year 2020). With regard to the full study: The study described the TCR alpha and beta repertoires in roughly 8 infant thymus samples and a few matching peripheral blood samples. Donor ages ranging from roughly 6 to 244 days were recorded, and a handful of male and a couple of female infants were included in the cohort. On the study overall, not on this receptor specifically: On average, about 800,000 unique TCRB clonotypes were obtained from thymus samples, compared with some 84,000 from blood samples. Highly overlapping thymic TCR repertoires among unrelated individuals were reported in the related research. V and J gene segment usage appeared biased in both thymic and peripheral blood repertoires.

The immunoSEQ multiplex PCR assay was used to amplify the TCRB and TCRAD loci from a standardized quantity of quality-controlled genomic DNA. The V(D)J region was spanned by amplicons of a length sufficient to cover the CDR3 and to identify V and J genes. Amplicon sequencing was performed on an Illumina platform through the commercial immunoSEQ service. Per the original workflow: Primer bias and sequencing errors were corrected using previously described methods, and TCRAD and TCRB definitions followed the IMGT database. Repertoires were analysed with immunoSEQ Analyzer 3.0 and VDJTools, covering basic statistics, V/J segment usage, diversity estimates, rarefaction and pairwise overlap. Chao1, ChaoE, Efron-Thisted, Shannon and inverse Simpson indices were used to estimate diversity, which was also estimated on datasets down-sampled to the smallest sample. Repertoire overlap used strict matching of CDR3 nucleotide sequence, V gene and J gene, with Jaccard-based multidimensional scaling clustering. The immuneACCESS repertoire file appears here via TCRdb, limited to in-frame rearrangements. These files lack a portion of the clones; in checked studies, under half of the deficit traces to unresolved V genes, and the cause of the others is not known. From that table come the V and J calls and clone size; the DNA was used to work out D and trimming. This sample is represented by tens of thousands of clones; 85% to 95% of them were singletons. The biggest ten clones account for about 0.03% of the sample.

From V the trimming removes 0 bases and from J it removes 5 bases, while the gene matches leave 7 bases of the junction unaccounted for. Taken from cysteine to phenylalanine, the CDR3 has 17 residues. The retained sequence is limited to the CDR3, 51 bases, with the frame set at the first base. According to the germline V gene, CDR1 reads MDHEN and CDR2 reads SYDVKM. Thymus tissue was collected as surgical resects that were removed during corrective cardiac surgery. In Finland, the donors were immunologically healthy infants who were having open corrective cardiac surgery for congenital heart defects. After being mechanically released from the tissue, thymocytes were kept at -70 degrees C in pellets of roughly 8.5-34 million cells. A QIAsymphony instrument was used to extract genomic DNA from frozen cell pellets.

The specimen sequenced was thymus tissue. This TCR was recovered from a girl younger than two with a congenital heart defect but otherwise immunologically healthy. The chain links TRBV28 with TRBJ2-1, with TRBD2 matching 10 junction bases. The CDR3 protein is CASSLWTPGTSDNEQFF. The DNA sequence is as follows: TGTGCCAGCAGTTTATGGACCCCCGGGACTAGCGACAATGAGCAGTTCTTC.